These 14 T cell receptor beta chains originate from one sample sequenced in a study of spatial heterogeneity in lung cancer. MiXCR was run by TCRdb on the 5' RACE reads, yielding one entry per CDR3 protein. Altogether roughly 10,000 distinct CDR3 sequences are present, approximately 6.3% being singletons, with the ten largest covering around 30%. As to time point: sample taken at primary tumor resection. This specimen was PBMCs, taken at surgery. Receptors were obtained from a male donor with early-stage non-small cell lung cancer.

A few counts support this clonotype. The V and J genes are TRBV2 and TRBJ1-2, with D unresolved. The CDR3 extends over 14 amino acids. V lost 0 bases, J lost 8 bases, and 13 bases lay in between. Germline lookup yields CDR1 SNHLY and CDR2 FYNNEI. The CDR3 bases are TGTGCCAGCAGTGAAGCAGGGTTCATGGGCGGCTACACCTTC. The encoded protein is CASSEAGFMGGYTF. Full variable domain (outside the CDR3, taken from reference TRBV2 and TRBJ1-2): EPEVTQTPSHQVTQMGQEVILRCVPISNHLYFYWYRQILGQKVEFLVSFYNNEISEKSEIFDDQFSVERPDGSNFTLKIRSTKLEDSAMYFCASSEAGFMGGYTFGSGTRLTVV.

This clonotype was seen ten or more times. The chain joins TRBV6-1 to TRBJ1-5, with 9 bases that match TRBD1. CDR3 length: 17 residues. The V segment lost 6 bases and the J segment 0 bases; nucleotides outside the gene matches: 9. From germline, CDR1 is MNHNS and CDR2 SASEGT. The DNA for the CDR3 is TGTGCCAGCAGGAAATCCCGGACAGGGGTTAGCAATCAGCCCCAGCATTTT. Residues: CASRKSRTGVSNQPQHF.

This clonotype was counted ten times or more. V gene TRBV2 combines with J gene TRBJ1-1; D unresolved. CDR3 size: 14 residues. With 0 bases removed from V and 4 bases from J, the gap between germline ends came to 9 bases. Per the germline V gene, CDR1 is SNHLY and CDR2 is FYNNEI. Written as DNA, the CDR3 is TGTGCCAGCAGTGAAGCAGGGTTGGCCACTGAAGCTTTCTTT. It is translated as CASSEAGLATEAFF.

This clonotype was counted at least ten times. The chain joins TRBV6-2 or TRBV6-3 to TRBJ2-3; the D is unclear. Trimming removed 4 bases at V and 1 base at J, with 15 bases between. This CDR3 has 16 amino acids. Germline V lookup: CDR1 MNHEY, CDR2 SVGEGT. In DNA, the CDR3 is TGTGCCAGCAGTTTCCTTATAGCTCTCGGCACAGATACGCAGTATTTT. Its protein is CASSFLIALGTDTQYF.

This clonotype was recorded at least ten times. J is TRBJ2-5 and V is TRBV7-9; the D gene is possibly TRBD2 (6 bases). Germline-derived CDR1 and CDR2 are SEHNR and FQNEAQ (reference sequence). The CDR3 is 14 amino acids. The ends were cut back, 0 bases at V and 5 bases at J, with 10 bases in the middle. The CDR3 DNA follows: TGTGCCAGCAGCTTAGCCGGAGGGGACGAGACCCAGTACTTC. This encodes CASSLAGGDETQYF.

Many counts were recorded for this clonotype. This rearrangement joins TRBV4-3 to TRBJ2-3; D remains unclear. V lost 1 base and J lost 6, with 14 bases in between. This CDR3 region has 15 residues. The V gene's germline CDR1 is LGHNA and CDR2 YSLEER. The CDR3 DNA follows: TGCGCCAGCAGCCAAGTGGCACTCCTCGTCGATACGCAGTATTTT. Translation: CASSQVALLVDTQYF.

This clonotype was detected ten times or more. The chain recombines TRBV6-2 or TRBV6-3 with TRBJ1-1; D gene unclear. This CDR3 contains 14 residues. Between the trimmed V and J ends, which lost 2 bases and 1 base, there was a span of 8 bases. From germline, CDR1 is MNHEY and CDR2 SVGEGT. CDR3 protein: CASSYVAGNTEAFF. DNA of the CDR3: TGTGCCAGCAGTTACGTAGCTGGGAACACTGAAGCTTTCTTT.

J is TRBJ2-7 and V is TRBV29-1, with D perhaps matching TRBD1 or TRBD2 (5 bases each). Per the germline V gene, CDR1 is SQVTM and CDR2 is ANQGSEA. The CDR3 loop spans 14 amino acids. The germline V and J ends were trimmed by 4 bases and 0 bases, with 13 bases remaining between them. CDR3 in amino acids: CSVALSGGSYEQYF. The CDR3 nucleotides are TGCAGCGTTGCCCTCAGTGGGGGCTCCTACGAGCAGTACTTC.

This clonotype was found many times. The J gene is TRBJ2-7, the V gene TRBV20-1; D tentatively fits TRBD1 or TRBD2 (5 bases each). V dropped 6 bases and J dropped 7 bases, with 19 bases sitting between them. Germline lookup yields CDR1 DFQATT and CDR2 SNEGSKA (reference sequence). The CDR3 sequence is 13 residues long. Here the CDR3 DNA reads TGCAGTGCCCCGGGACGAACGAGGGGAGAGCAGTACTTC. Translating gives CSAPGRTRGEQYF.

In its sample, this clonotype was seen many times. The chain couples TRBV7-9 to TRBJ2-7, with D maybe TRBD2 (5 bases). Looked up from germline, CDR1 is SEHNR and CDR2 is FQNEAQ (reference sequence). Trimming shortened V by 4 bases and J by 5 bases, and 12 bases separated the two germline ends. The CDR3 length is 13 residues. The CDR3 sequence is CASSYRFGDEQYF. Here the CDR3 DNA reads TGTGCCAGCAGCTATAGGTTCGGGGACGAGCAGTACTTC.

This clonotype was observed at least ten times. This chain joins TRBV18 and TRBJ1-1; D unresolved. Germline V gene sequence: CDR1 KGHSH, CDR2 LQKENI. The V and J ends lost 3 bases and 1 base respectively, with 15 bases between them. CDR3 length: 16 residues. CDR3 nucleotide sequence: TGTGCCAGCTCACCTAAGAGAGTGGTCTCGAACACTGAAGCTTTCTTT. Translated, it gives CASSPKRVVSNTEAFF.

This clonotype was detected only once. The gene calls are TRBV5-1 and TRBJ1-1; the match to TRBD1 covers 8 bases. The V and J ends lost 4 bases and 3 bases, in that order; junction bases with no gene match: 8. Germline values: CDR1 SGHRS, CDR2 YFSETQ. CDR3 length equals 15 residues. CDR3 in DNA: TGCGCCAGCAGCAGCTGGACAGGGCGGGACACTGAAGCTTTCTTT. Its translation: CASSSWTGRDTEAFF.

This clonotype has at least ten counts. The V gene is TRBV20-1, the J gene TRBJ2-5; 8 bases are a match to TRBD2. The CDR3 totals 12 residues. Per germline, CDR1 DFQATT and CDR2 SNEGSKA (reference sequence). J was trimmed by 6 bases and V by 5 bases; bases with no gene match: 5. CDR3 in amino acids: CSAAGTRQTQYF. The CDR3 region has the DNA TGCAGTGCTGCCGGGACTAGACAGACCCAGTACTTC.

This clonotype has at least ten counts. This sequence joins TRBV6-5 and TRBJ2-2; no clear D gene. V gave up 7 bases and J gave up 1 base, with 4 bases separating them. The CDR3 is 12 amino acids. Germline V gene sequence: CDR1 MNHEY, CDR2 SVGAGI. CDR3 DNA sequence: TGTGCCAGCAAGGAGAACACCGGGGAGCTGTTTTTT. It translates to CASKENTGELFF.